This T cell receptor (beta chain) comes out of a study of blood T cell repertoires in COVID-19. Study-wide background: Acute and convalescent COVID-19 specimens originated in the United States, Italy and Spain. PBMCs, B-cell-depleted T cells, or T cells provided the cDNA or gDNA that made up the material.

Profiling relied on immunoSEQ multiplex PCR, and the TCRdb table lists in-frame clones only, not all of them. Altogether about 70,000 clones are present, around 83% being singletons, with the ten largest covering roughly 5.5%. Sequences were obtained from peripheral blood. The clonotype comes from a man at least 80 years old with acute or convalescent COVID-19.

The CDR3 region has the DNA TGTGCCAGTAGTATGGGACAGGGCCAAAAGGCTTTCTTT. Residues: CASSMGQGQKAFF. V is TRBV19 and J is TRBJ1-1, with 9 positions matching TRBD1. Germline V lookup: CDR1 LNHDA, CDR2 SQIVND (reference sequence). The CDR3 is 13 amino acids. With 3 bases clipped from V and 11 bases from J, the junction kept 7 bases outside the gene matches.